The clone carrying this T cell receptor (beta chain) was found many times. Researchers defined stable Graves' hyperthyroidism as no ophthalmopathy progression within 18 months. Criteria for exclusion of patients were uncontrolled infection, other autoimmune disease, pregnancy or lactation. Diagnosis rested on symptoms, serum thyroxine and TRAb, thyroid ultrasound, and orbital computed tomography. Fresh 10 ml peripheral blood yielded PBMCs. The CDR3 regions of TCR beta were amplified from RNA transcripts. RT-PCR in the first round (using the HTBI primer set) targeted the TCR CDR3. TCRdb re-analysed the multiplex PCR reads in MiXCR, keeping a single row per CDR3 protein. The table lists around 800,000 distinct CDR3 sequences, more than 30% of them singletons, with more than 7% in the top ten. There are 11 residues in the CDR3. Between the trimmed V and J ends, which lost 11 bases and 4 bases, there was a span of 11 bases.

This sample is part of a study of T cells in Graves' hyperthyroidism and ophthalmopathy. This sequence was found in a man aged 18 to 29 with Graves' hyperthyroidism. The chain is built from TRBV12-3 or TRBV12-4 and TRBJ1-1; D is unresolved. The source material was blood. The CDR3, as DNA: TGTGCCGCCATCAACGGCACTGAAGCTTTCTTT. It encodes CAAINGTEAFF.